This T cell receptor beta chain was observed in a study of cytomegalovirus exposure and HLA in healthy donors. Study conclusions and caveats: The study had only CMV serostatus as immune exposure information.

Both 60 Vbeta primers and 13 Jbeta primers went into the PCR. The protocol was immunoSEQ multiplex PCR, while the TCRdb copy is restricted to in-frame clones and leaves out a portion. Altogether about 160,000 clones are present, 70% to 85% being singletons, with the ten largest covering roughly 2%. Germline V lookup: CDR1 MDHEN, CDR2 SYDVKM. The germline V and J ends were trimmed by 5 bases and 6 bases, with 13 bases remaining between them. This CDR3 spans 13 amino acids. Worth noting for this clone: Its antigen is unidentified.

This rearrangement joins TRBV28 to TRBJ1-1; possible D gene TRBD1, 6 bases. The sample comprised PBMCs. This receptor was obtained from a man aged 50-59 years in good health and CMV-seropositive. CDR3 region: CASSQGTSSEAFF. The CDR3, as DNA: TGTGCCAGCAGTCAAGGGACATCCTCTGAAGCTTTCTTT.